A single sample is the source of the 8 T cell receptor beta chains below, sequenced in a study of cytomegalovirus exposure and HLA in healthy donors. Repertoires were generated with immunoSEQ multiplex PCR, while TCRdb's copy carries only in-frame clones and drops some. The sample shows roughly 50,000 clones, roughly 90% of them seen only once. Specimen: PBMCs. The receptors were gathered from a woman in her late teens or twenties in good health and CMV-seropositive.

V gene TRBV28 combines with J gene TRBJ1-5; 7 bases agree with TRBD1. This CDR3 is built from 14 residues. J gave up 0 bases and V 8 bases, and 4 bases lay outside the gene matches. Germline CDR1 MDHEN, CDR2 SYDVKM. CDR3 sequence: CASRDRYSNQPQHF. The CDR3 nucleotides are TGTGCCAGCCGGGACAGATATAGCAATCAGCCCCAGCATTTT. The complete variable domain, with remaining parts taken from reference TRBV28 and TRBJ1-5, reads DVKVTQSSRYLVKRTGEKVFLECVQDMDHENMFWYRQDPGLGLRLIYFSYDVKMKEKGDIPEGYSVSREKKERFSLILESASTNQTSMYLCASRDRYSNQPQHFGDGTRLSIL.

This rearrangement joins TRBV19 to TRBJ1-2; the D is unclear. V shed 10 bases and J shed 5 bases, with 8 bases lying between them. The germline V gene encodes CDR1 LNHDA and CDR2 SQIVND (reference sequence). CDR3 length: 10 residues. DNA of the CDR3: TGTGCCACTGGCATGTATGGCTACACCTTC. It is translated as CATGMYGYTF.

This chain connects TRBV5-3 to TRBJ1-4; 8 positions match TRBD1. TRBV5-3 is identified as an open reading frame with a role that is uncertain. This CDR3 is 16 amino acids long. V shed 3 bases and J 1 base; nucleotides not matched to a gene: 5. CDR3 nucleotides: TGTGCCAGAAGCTGGGACAGGATCTTAACTAATGAAAAACTGTTTTTT. Protein sequence: CARSWDRILTNEKLFF.

The chain employs TRBV9 and TRBJ2-1; 8 bases map to TRBD1. The trim removed 6 bases at V and 7 bases at J, leaving 12 bases unmatched. CDR1 SGDLS and CDR2 YYNGEE come from the germline V gene. This CDR3 spans 15 amino acids. The CDR3: CASNPAGTGYNEQFF. CDR3 coding DNA: TGTGCCAGCAATCCGGCCGGGACAGGTTATAATGAGCAGTTCTTC.

The rearrangement uses TRBV11-2 and TRBJ2-1; 9 nucleotides agree with TRBD1. The CDR3 is 18 amino acids. Losses at the gene ends were 1 base for V and 6 bases for J; bases not matched to a gene: 13. Germline V gives CDR1 SGHAT, CDR2 FQNNGV. The CDR3 spells CASSLGALLQGALNEQFF. In DNA, the CDR3 is TGTGCCAGCAGCTTAGGGGCCCTACTACAGGGGGCGCTCAATGAGCAGTTCTTC.

This chain uses TRBV7-3 with TRBJ1-1; a weak D match, TRBD1 (6 bases). The CDR3 is made up of 15 amino acids. The ends were cut back, 5 bases at V and 6 bases at J, with 19 bases in the middle. CDR1 SGHTA and CDR2 FQGTGA come from the germline V gene. CDR3 nucleotide sequence: TGTGCCAGCAGCCTAGGAGCAGGGGTTATCTCTGAAGCTTTCTTT. It translates to CASSLGAGVISEAFF.

The chain is built from TRBV5-1 and TRBJ2-7, with 9 positions matching TRBD1. Germline CDR1 is SGHRS and CDR2 is YFSETQ. This CDR3 is 15 amino acids long. V dropped 0 bases and J dropped 6; count of bases not matched to a gene: 7. The CDR3 here is CASSLDGTGLSEQYF. CDR3 sequence (DNA): TGCGCCAGCAGCTTGGACGGGACAGGGCTGAGCGAGCAGTACTTC.

The CDR3 bases are TGTGCCAGCAGCCCGACAGGGGCCGGGGAAGCTTTCTTT. Translation gives CASSPTGAGEAFF. The chain has TRBV7-2 and TRBJ1-1; 8 bases match TRBD1. The J segment lost 8 bases and the V segment lost 5 bases, leaving 7 bases of the junction unmatched. The germline V gene encodes CDR1 SGHTA and CDR2 FQGNSA. The CDR3 spans 13 residues.